The 16 T cell receptor beta chains presented below share a single source sample, sequenced in a study of OX40 agonist ivuxolimab in advanced cancers. Using immunoSEQ multiplex PCR, the repertoire was profiled, and TCRdb retains in-frame clones only, with some absent. The table lists approximately 50,000 clones, about 89% of them singletons. This sample comprised CD4+ or CD8+ T cells sorted from blood, obtained in a trial of the OX40 agonist ivuxolimab. The receptor set was obtained from an adult with an advanced solid tumor such as melanoma, head and neck, liver or kidney cancer.

In its sample, this clone was seen a few times. The genes are TRBV2 and TRBJ1-6; D is ambiguous. This CDR3 contains 14 residues. CDR1 is SNHLY and CDR2 is FYNNEI in the germline V gene. The V gene lost 8 bases and the J gene lost 9 bases, with 17 bases spanning the gap. CDR3 sequence: CASSQEEARSPLHF. CDR3 DNA sequence: TGTGCCAGCTCGCAAGAGGAGGCACGTTCACCCCTCCACTTT.

V and J are TRBV5-1 and TRBJ1-2, with D unclear. The germline V gene encodes CDR1 SGHRS and CDR2 YFSETQ. This CDR3 is 15 amino acids long. Trimming cost V 1 base and J 0 bases, with 10 bases left between them. The CDR3 is CASSLSTSTNYGYTF. CDR3 nucleotide sequence: TGCGCCAGCAGCTTGTCGACCTCAACTAACTATGGCTACACCTTC.

This chain connects TRBV12-5 to TRBJ2-6; 9 positions agree with TRBD1. Germline V gene sequence: CDR1 LGHNT, CDR2 FRNRAP. Trimming cost V 4 bases and J 0 bases; bases outside gene matches: 7. The CDR3 is 18 residues long. The CDR3 DNA follows: TGTGCTAGTGGTTACAGGACAGGGGCCTTCTCTGGGGCCAACGTCCTGACTTTC. Its protein product is CASGYRTGAFSGANVLTF.

This sequence joins TRBV18 and TRBJ1-3, with a tentative D call TRBD1 (6 bases). This CDR3 spans 15 amino acids. Trimming removed 2 bases at V and 4 bases at J, with 12 bases between. From germline, CDR1 is KGHSH and CDR2 LQKENI. As DNA, the CDR3 is TGTGCCAGCTCACCATATTCGGGGGCCGGAAACACCATATATTTT. Its protein is CASSPYSGAGNTIYF. The full variable domain, its missing parts supplied by reference TRBV18 and TRBJ1-3, is NAGVMQNPRHLVRRRGQEARLRCSPMKGHSHVYWYRQLPEEGLKFMVYLQKENIIDESGMPKERFSAEFPKEGPSILRIQQVVRGDSAAYFCASSPYSGAGNTIYFGEGSWLTVV.

This sequence joins TRBV15 and TRBJ2-1; 7 nucleotides align to TRBD2. V trimming: 1 base; J trimming: 9 bases; junction bases outside the gene matches: 9. This CDR3 has 15 residues. Germline V CDR1 and CDR2: LNHNV, YYDKDF (reference sequence). The CDR3 nucleotides are TGTGCCACCAGCAGAGTGGGAGGGGCCCAAGGTGAGCAGTTCTTC. Protein product: CATSRVGGAQGEQFF.

The chain employs TRBV2 and TRBJ1-2; D might be TRBD1 (6 bases). Germline values: CDR1 SNHLY, CDR2 FYNNEI. Between the trimmed V and J ends, which lost 7 bases and 5 bases, there was a span of 17 bases. The CDR3 sequence is 14 residues long. CDR3 sequence reads: CASNTQGSGYGYTF. CDR3 nucleotide sequence: TGTGCCAGCAATACACAGGGTTCTGGGTATGGCTACACCTTC.

This clone was seen a single time. V and J are TRBV30 and TRBJ1-2; D is ambiguous. Germline V gene lookup returns CDR1 GTSNPN and CDR2 SVGIG (reference sequence). Trimming left V 2 bases short and J 5 bases short, with 12 bases between. This CDR3 comprises 13 residues. CDR3 sequence: CAWSWSEGYGYTF. The CDR3 coding sequence is TGTGCCTGGAGTTGGAGCGAAGGGTATGGCTACACCTTC.

V and J are TRBV7-8 and TRBJ2-5; 8 bases line up with TRBD2. With V trimmed by 6 bases and J by 5 bases, 11 bases remained unmatched. This CDR3 region has 15 residues. CDR1 is SGHVS and CDR2 is FQNEAQ in the germline V gene. The CDR3 loop is CASRLNRGGRETQYF. The CDR3, as DNA: TGTGCCAGCAGGTTAAACCGGGGGGGCCGGGAGACCCAGTACTTC.

The genes are TRBV2 and TRBJ2-5; D may match TRBD1 or TRBD2 (5 bases each). Germline V lookup: CDR1 SNHLY, CDR2 FYNNEI. Trimming left V 5 bases short and J 5 bases short, with 18 bases between. The CDR3 sequence is 15 residues long. CDR3 in DNA: TGTGCCAGCAGTCTCGGGACGACCACGGGGGAGACCCAGTACTTC. Its translation is CASSLGTTTGETQYF.

The genes are TRBV6-1 and TRBJ2-3; D is unclear. The V end lost 6 bases, the J end lost 6 bases, and 10 bases lay between the germline ends. The V gene's germline CDR1 is MNHNS and CDR2 SASEGT. CDR3 length equals 12 residues. The CDR3 sequence is CASSLRGDTQYF. For the CDR3, the DNA is TGTGCCAGCAGCCTCCGTGGGGATACGCAGTATTTT.

This clone was seen only a few times. The J gene is TRBJ2-1, the V gene TRBV4-1; 10 bases are shared with TRBD2. CDR1 MGHRA and CDR2 YSYEKL come from the germline V gene. Losses at the gene ends were 4 bases for V and 6 bases for J; bases not matched to a gene: 9. The CDR3 is made up of 16 amino acids. This chain's CDR3 is CASSPRTSGIINEQFF. DNA for the CDR3: TGCGCCAGCAGCCCGCGTACTAGCGGGATAATCAATGAGCAGTTCTTC.

The rearrangement joins TRBV10-2 to TRBJ1-3, with D perhaps TRBD1 (6 bases). Trimming shortened V by 4 bases and J by 0 bases, and 13 bases separated the two germline ends. The CDR3 is 16 amino acids. Germline CDR1 is WSHSY and CDR2 is SAAADI. The CDR3 loop is CASSGGQLPSGNTIYF. CDR3 in DNA: TGCGCCAGCAGTGGCGGACAGCTCCCCTCTGGAAACACCATATATTTT.

This clone was detected only a few times. This chain uses TRBV5-1 with TRBJ2-7; TRBD1 matches at 10 bases. The V segment lost 0 bases and the J segment 8 bases; nucleotides outside the gene matches: 5. Germline CDR1 SGHRS, CDR2 YFSETQ. This CDR3 region has 14 residues. As DNA, the CDR3 is TGCGCCAGCAGCTTGGACCCGGACAGGGGGAAGCAGTACTTC. Protein product: CASSLDPDRGKQYF.

The chain recombines TRBV29-1 with TRBJ2-1, with D perhaps assigned TRBD1 or TRBD2 (5 bases each). The CDR3 runs 13 residues. V lost 6 bases and J 3 bases, leaving 12 bases between the germline ends. CDR1 and CDR2 from the germline V gene are SQVTM and ANQGSEA. CDR3 protein: CSVVRGNYNEQFF. For the CDR3, the DNA is TGCAGCGTCGTGAGGGGAAACTACAATGAGCAGTTCTTC.

The rearrangement joins TRBV7-9 to TRBJ2-1; weak D call: TRBD2 (6 bases). CDR1 is SEHNR and CDR2 is FQNEAQ in the germline V gene (reference sequence). The CDR3 spans 18 residues. The germline V and J ends were trimmed by 5 bases and 0 bases, with 20 bases remaining between them. The CDR3 protein is CASSRGTYALSSYNEQFF. The DNA of the CDR3 is TGTGCCAGCAGCCGCGGGACCTATGCTTTGAGCTCCTACAATGAGCAGTTCTTC.

This rearrangement joins TRBV9 to TRBJ2-3; TRBD1 or TRBD2 may be the D gene (6 bases each). Germline V gene sequence: CDR1 SGDLS, CDR2 YYNGEE. CDR3 length: 15 residues. Between the trimmed V and J ends, which lost 4 bases and 3 bases, there was a span of 15 bases. The CDR3 nucleotides read TGTGCCAGCAGCCCTGGGGGGCGCAGGACAGATACGCAGTATTTT. Protein product: CASSPGGRRTDTQYF.